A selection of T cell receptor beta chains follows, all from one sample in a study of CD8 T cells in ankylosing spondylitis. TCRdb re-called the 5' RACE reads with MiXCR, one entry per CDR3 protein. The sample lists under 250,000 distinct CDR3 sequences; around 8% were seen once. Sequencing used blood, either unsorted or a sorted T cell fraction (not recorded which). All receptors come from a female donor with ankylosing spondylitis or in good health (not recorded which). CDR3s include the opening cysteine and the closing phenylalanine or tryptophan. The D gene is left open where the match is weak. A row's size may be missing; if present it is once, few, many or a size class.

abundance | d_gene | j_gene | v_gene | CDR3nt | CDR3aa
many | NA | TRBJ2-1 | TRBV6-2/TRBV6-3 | TGTGCCAGCACTAATACTTTGGCTAGTCAGCAGTTCTTC | CASTNTLASQQFF
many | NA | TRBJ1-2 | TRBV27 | TGTGCCAGCAGTCTAACGGGGACATTCTATGGCTACACCTTC | CASSLTGTFYGYTF
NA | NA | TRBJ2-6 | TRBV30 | TGTGCCTGGAGTACAGGACAGCAAGGGGCCAACGTCCTGACTTTC | CAWSTGQQGANVLTF
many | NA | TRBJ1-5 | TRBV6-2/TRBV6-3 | TGTGCCAGCAGACAGGGAAGCCAGCCCCAGCATTTT | CASRQGSQPQHF
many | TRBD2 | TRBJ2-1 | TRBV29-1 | TGCAGCGTTGGGGGACTAGCGGCCGCGCTGGATGGGTACAATGAGCAGTTCTTC | CSVGGLAAALDGYNEQFF
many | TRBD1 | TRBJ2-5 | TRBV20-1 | TGCAGTGCTTCGCCCCTGACAGGGCTGGAAGAGACCCAGTACTTC | CSASPLTGLEETQYF
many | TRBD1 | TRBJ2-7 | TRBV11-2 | TGTGCCAGCAGCTTAGGGAACAGGGGCGCCTCTGTGCAGTACTTC | CASSLGNRGASVQYF
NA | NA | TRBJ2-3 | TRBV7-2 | TGTGCCAGCAGCTCGTCCACAGATACGCGGTATTTT | CASSSSTDTRYF
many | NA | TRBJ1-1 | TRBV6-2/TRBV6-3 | TGTGCCAGCAGTTACTTGGGGGGCACTGAAGCTTTCTTT | CASSYLGGTEAFF
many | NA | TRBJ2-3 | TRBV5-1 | TGCGCCAGCAGCTTGGATATAGATACGCAGTATTTT | CASSLDIDTQYF
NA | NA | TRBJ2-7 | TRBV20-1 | TGCAGTGCTAGAACAGACCCGTACTACGAGCAGTACTTC | CSARTDPYYEQYF
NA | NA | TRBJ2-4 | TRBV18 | TGTGCCAGCTCGCCAAGAGTGGTGCTAGCCAAAAACATTCAGTACTTC | CASSPRVVLAKNIQYF
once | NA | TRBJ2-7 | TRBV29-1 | TGCAGCGTTGAGGGGGAGGGGGCCTACGAGCAGTACTTC | CSVEGEGAYEQYF
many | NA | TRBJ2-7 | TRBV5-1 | TGCGCCAGCAGCTTAGACAGGATCAACGAGCAGTACTTC | CASSLDRINEQYF
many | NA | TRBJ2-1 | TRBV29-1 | TGCAGCGTTGAGGACTTCACCAATGAGCAGTTCTTC | CSVEDFTNEQFF
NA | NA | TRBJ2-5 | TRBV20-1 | TGCAGTGCTAGGAGCTGGGACGGTGAAGAGACCCAGTACTTC | CSARSWDGEETQYF
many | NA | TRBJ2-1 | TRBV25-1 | TGTGCCAGCAAGGGGGGGACAGCTACTTCCTACAATGAGCAGTTCTTC | CASKGGTATSYNEQFF
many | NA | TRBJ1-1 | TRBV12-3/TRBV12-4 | TGTGCCAGCAGCCCTCAAACGGTGCTGGCTTTCTTT | CASSPQTVLAFF
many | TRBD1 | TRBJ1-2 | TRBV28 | TGTGCCAGCAGTTTCTTGGACAGGGGCCCCTCCTTTGGCTACACCTTC | CASSFLDRGPSFGYTF
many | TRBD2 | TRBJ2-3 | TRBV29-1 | TGCAGCGCTGCCCGGCGGGAGCCCTCGGGAGATACGCAGTATTTT | CSAARREPSGDTQYF
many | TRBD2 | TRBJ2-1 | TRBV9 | TGTGCCAGCAGCGTAGGTAGCGGGAGCCACAATGAGCAGTTCTTC | CASSVGSGSHNEQFF
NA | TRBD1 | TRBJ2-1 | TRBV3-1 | TGTGCCAGCAGTTCGACAGGGGGCGATGAGCAGTTCTTC | CASSSTGGDEQFF
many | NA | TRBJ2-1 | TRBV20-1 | TGCAGTGCTAGAGGTGGGAGTAACACCCGAATTGGCCGACTAAGATTCAATGAGCAGTTCTTC | CSARGGSNTRIGRLRFNEQFF
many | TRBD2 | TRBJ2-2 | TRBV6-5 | TGTGCCAGCAGTTTAGCGGGAGGGCCCCAGGGCGGGGAGCTGTTTTTT | CASSLAGGPQGGELFF
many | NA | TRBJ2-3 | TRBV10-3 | TGTGCCATCAGTGAGACCGAAGATACGCAGTATTTT | CAISETEDTQYF
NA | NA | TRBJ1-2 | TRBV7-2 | TGTGCCAGCAGCTTAGCGCATGTGGGTTCCGATGTTGGCTACACCTTC | CASSLAHVGSDVGYTF
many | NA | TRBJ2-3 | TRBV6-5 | TGTGCCAGCAGTTACACGGGAGCCAACACAGATACGCAGTATTTT | CASSYTGANTDTQYF
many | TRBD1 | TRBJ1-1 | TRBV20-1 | TGCAGTGCTAGTGGGGGAAGGGGGCTCCGACCCGACACGAACACTGAAGCTTTCTTT | CSASGGRGLRPDTNTEAFF
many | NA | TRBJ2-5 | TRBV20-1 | TGCACCAACAGGGAACAAGAGACCCAGTACTTC | CTNREQETQYF
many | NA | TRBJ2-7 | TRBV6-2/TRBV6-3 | TGTGCCAGCAGTTACCTCCTGATGAAAGACTATTCCTACGAGCAGTACTTC | CASSYLLMKDYSYEQYF
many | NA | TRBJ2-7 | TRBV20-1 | TGCAGTGCTAGTCAAGGACCGAGCTACGAGCAGTACTTC | CSASQGPSYEQYF
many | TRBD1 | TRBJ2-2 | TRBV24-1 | TGTGCCACTGGCCCGACAGGGCCCACCGGGGAGCTGTTTTTT | CATGPTGPTGELFF
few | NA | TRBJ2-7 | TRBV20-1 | TGCAGTGCGGTGACTGAGGTGTCGTCCTACGAGCAGTACTTC | CSAVTEVSSYEQYF
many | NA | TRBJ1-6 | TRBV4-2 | TGTGCCAGCAGTCAAGATCCGGATTCACCCCTCCACTTT | CASSQDPDSPLHF
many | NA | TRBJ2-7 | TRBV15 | TGTGCCACCAGCAGAGATCTAGGCAGGGGCCACGAGCAGTACTTC | CATSRDLGRGHEQYF
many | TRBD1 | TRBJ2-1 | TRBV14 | TGTGCCAGCAGCCAAAACAGGGGCGAGCAGTTCTTC | CASSQNRGEQFF
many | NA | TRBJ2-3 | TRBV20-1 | TGCAGTGCCTTCCGGCCGGGCTCCACAGATACGCAGTATTTT | CSAFRPGSTDTQYF
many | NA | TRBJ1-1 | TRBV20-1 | TGCAGTGCCAGAAGAGGGGGGAACACTGAAGCTTTCTTT | CSARRGGNTEAFF
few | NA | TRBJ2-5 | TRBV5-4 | TGTGCCAGCACCCCTTCGGCAAGCAGCGAGACCCAGTACTTC | CASTPSASSETQYF
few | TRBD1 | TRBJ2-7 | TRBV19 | TGTGCCAGTAGTCCACAGGGGGCCGACGAGCAGTACTTC | CASSPQGADEQYF
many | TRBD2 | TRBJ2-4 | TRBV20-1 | TGCAGTGCTGGGCGAAGTGGACTAGGGGCAAAAAACATTCAGTACTTC | CSAGRSGLGAKNIQYF
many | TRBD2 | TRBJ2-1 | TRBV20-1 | TGCAGTGCTAGAGAGCCTCTCGGACTAGGGCAGTTCTTC | CSAREPLGLGQFF
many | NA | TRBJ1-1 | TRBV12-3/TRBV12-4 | TGTGCCAGCAGTTTGGAGGGACGTAGCACTGAAGCTTTCTTT | CASSLEGRSTEAFF
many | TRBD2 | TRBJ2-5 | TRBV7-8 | TGTGCCAGCAGCTTGAAGAGACTAGCGGGCCAAGAGACCCAGTACTTC | CASSLKRLAGQETQYF
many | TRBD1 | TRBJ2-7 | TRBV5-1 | TGCGCCAGCAGTCCGGAAGGGGGCCACCATTCCGAGCAGTACTTC | CASSPEGGHHSEQYF
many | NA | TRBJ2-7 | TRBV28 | TGTGCCAGCAGAGCTACAGGGAAGAGTCCCTACGAGCAGTACTTC | CASRATGKSPYEQYF
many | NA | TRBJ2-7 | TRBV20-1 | TGCAGTGGAGGATCCTACGAGCAGTACTTC | CSGGSYEQYF
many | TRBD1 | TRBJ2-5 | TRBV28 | TGTGCCAGCAACCTCGACAGGGTTGGGGCCCAAGAGACCCAGTACTTC | CASNLDRVGAQETQYF
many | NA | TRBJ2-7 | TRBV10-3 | TGTGCCACCGAATCCGGACAGACTCCCTACGAGCAGTACTTC | CATESGQTPYEQYF
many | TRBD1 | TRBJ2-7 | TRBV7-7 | TGTGCCAGCAGCTCAAACAGGGGAGACGAGCAGTACTTC | CASSSNRGDEQYF
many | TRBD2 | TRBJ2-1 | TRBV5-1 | TGCGCCAGCAGCTATACTAGCGGGGGGTACAATGAGCAGTTCTTC | CASSYTSGGYNEQFF
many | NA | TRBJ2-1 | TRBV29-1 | TGCAGCGTTGAAGCGTTGGGCCTGGCGGTGGATGAGCAGTTCTTC | CSVEALGLAVDEQFF
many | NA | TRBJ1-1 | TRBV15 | TGTGCCACCAGCGTCTTCCTCCGCCTGGGGGCTGAAGCTTTCTTT | CATSVFLRLGAEAFF
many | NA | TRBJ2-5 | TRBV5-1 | TGCGCCAGCAGCTTGGGGTTGCAAGGGACGGAGACCCAGTACTTC | CASSLGLQGTETQYF
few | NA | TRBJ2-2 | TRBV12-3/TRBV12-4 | TGTGCCAGCAGTTTAGGGAGGCATCAGGGCTACCGTACCGGGGAGCTGTTTTTT | CASSLGRHQGYRTGELFF
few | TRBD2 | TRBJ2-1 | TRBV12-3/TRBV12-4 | TGTGCCAGCAGGGAAACTAGCGGGAGGATAAATGAGCAGTTCTTC | CASRETSGRINEQFF